This entry lists 4 T cell receptor beta chains sequenced from one sample in a study of blood T cell repertoires in COVID-19. Sequencing used immunoSEQ multiplex PCR; TCRdb keeps in-frame clones, though not all of them. The sample shows roughly 120,000 clones, about 83% of them seen only once. The specimen sequenced was peripheral blood. The receptors stem from a woman in her 50s with acute or convalescent COVID-19.

In its sample, this clone was seen once. The chain has TRBV5-1 and TRBJ2-7, with 11 bases identical to TRBD1. CDR1 SGHRS and CDR2 YFSETQ come from the germline V gene. The CDR3 extends over 18 amino acids. V was clipped by 4 bases and J by 3 bases; unmatched bases: 15. CDR3 protein: CASSPIPRHGTGGYEQYF. CDR3 DNA: TGCGCCAGCAGCCCAATCCCACGACACGGGACAGGGGGCTACGAGCAGTACTTC.

This chain links TRBV5-1 with TRBJ2-1; no reliable D call. The CDR3 has 15 residues. With 6 bases removed from V and 6 bases from J, the gap between germline ends came to 19 bases. Looked up from germline, CDR1 is SGHRS and CDR2 is YFSETQ. The CDR3 is CASTSGLDPLNEQFF. CDR3 in DNA: TGCGCCAGCACCAGTGGCCTAGATCCCCTCAATGAGCAGTTCTTC.

J is TRBJ1-1 and V is TRBV19; a possible D gene is TRBD1 (6 bases). Trimming removed 3 bases at V and 1 base at J, with 9 bases between. The CDR3 spans 14 residues. CDR1 is LNHDA, CDR2 SQIVND, per germline (reference sequence). The CDR3 region has the DNA TGTGCCAGTAGTATCGGACAGAAGAACACTGAAGCTTTCTTT. This translates into CASSIGQKNTEAFF.

This chain links TRBV24-1 with TRBJ2-3; perhaps TRBD1 as D (5 bases). CDR3 length: 13 amino acids. Per the germline V gene, CDR1 is KGHDR and CDR2 is SFDVKD. The V gene lost 5 bases and the J gene lost 2 bases, with 7 bases spanning the gap. CDR3 sequence: CATSVGATDTQYF. For the CDR3, the DNA is TGTGCCACCAGTGTAGGGGCCACAGATACGCAGTATTTT.